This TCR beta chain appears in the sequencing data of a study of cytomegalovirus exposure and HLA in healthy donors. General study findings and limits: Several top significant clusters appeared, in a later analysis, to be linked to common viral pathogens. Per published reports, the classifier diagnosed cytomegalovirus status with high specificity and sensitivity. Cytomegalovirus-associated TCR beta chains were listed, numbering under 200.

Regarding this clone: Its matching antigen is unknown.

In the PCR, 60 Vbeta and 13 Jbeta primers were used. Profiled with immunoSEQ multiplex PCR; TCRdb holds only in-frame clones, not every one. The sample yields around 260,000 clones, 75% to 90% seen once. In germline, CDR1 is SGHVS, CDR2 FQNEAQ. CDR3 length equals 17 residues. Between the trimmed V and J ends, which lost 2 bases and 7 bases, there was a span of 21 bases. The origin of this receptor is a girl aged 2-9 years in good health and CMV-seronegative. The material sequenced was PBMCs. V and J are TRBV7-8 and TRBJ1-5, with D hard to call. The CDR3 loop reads CASSLLRAGWVFQPQHF. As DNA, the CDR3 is TGTGCCAGCAGCTTATTAAGAGCGGGCTGGGTATTCCAGCCCCAGCATTTT.